A single sample is the source of the 32 T cell receptor beta chains below, sequenced in a study of monozygotic twins with inflammatory bowel disease. TCRdb re-called the 5' RACE reads, yielding one record per CDR3 amino acid sequence without DNA. Its clone listing holds about 330,000 distinct CDR3 sequences. The specimen was blood. The receptors come from a human donor with ulcerative colitis or Crohn's disease, or a healthy co-twin of an affected twin (not recorded which).

This rearrangement joins TRBV7-8 to TRBJ1-1. The CDR3 totals 13 residues. From germline, CDR1 is SGHVS and CDR2 FQNEAQ. The CDR3 sequence is CASSFPVNTEAFF.

This rearrangement joins TRBV3-1 to TRBJ2-1; TCRdb's D gene call, TRBD1, goes unchecked for lack of DNA. The CDR3 length is 15 residues. Germline loops: CDR1 LGHDT, CDR2 YNNKEL (reference sequence). CDR3 sequence reads: CASSTQGVPGNEQFF.

The genes are TRBV24-1 and TRBJ2-1; TCRdb designates TRBD2, a call that cannot be tested without DNA. The CDR3 covers 16 residues. The V gene's germline CDR1 is KGHDR and CDR2 SFDVKD. CDR3 region: CATSDLFLAGGNEQFF.

The rearrangement joins TRBV9 to TRBJ1-4. CDR1 SGDLS and CDR2 YYNGEE come from the germline V gene. The CDR3 covers 14 residues. CDR3 sequence: CASSTGLADEKLFF.

The V call is TRBV7-2, the J call TRBJ1-2. The CDR3 covers 15 residues. CDR1 and CDR2 from the germline V gene are SGHTA and FQGNSA. This CDR3 reads CASQPPSGSWYGYTF.

The V and J genes are TRBV4-1 and TRBJ1-2; with no DNA, the TCRdb D assignment of TRBD1 cannot be verified. From germline, CDR1 is MGHRA and CDR2 YSYEKL. CDR3 length: 14 amino acids. This CDR3 reads CASSPVDRDSGYTF.

This rearrangement joins TRBV7-2 to TRBJ2-2; TCRdb outputs TRBD1, but without DNA this stays unchecked. The CDR3 is made up of 15 amino acids. The V gene's germline CDR1 is SGHTA and CDR2 FQGNSA. This CDR3 is CASSQTKPGTGELFF.

The chain is built from TRBV20-1 and TRBJ1-5. CDR1 is DFQATT, CDR2 SNEGSKA, per germline (reference sequence). This CDR3 is 12 amino acids long. The CDR3 region is CSARRGGQPQHF.

The rearrangement links TRBV5-1 to TRBJ2-7; as DNA is missing, the TRBD2 call by TCRdb cannot be tested. Per the germline V gene, CDR1 is SGHRS and CDR2 is YFSETQ. The CDR3 is made up of 14 amino acids. CDR3 protein: CASSFEGDVYEQYF.

V usage is TRBV9 and J usage is TRBJ1-1; as DNA is missing, the TRBD1 call by TCRdb cannot be tested. The CDR3 has 15 residues. The germline gives CDR1 SGDLS, CDR2 YYNGEE. Here the CDR3 reads CASSTTFRGNTEAFF.

This rearrangement joins TRBV15 to TRBJ1-2. The CDR3 spans 14 residues. The germline gives CDR1 LNHNV, CDR2 YYDKDF (reference sequence). CDR3 in amino acids: CATSRGGSLDGYTF.

The chain has TRBV25-1 and TRBJ2-7; the D call from TCRdb, TRBD1, cannot be confirmed without DNA. The CDR3 has 11 residues. CDR1 is MGHDK and CDR2 is SYGVNS in the germline V gene. The CDR3 reads CASSAGTQQYF.

The chain employs TRBV12-3 or TRBV12-4 and TRBJ2-1; as DNA is missing, the TRBD1 call by TCRdb cannot be tested. CDR3 length: 18 amino acids. The CDR3 protein is CASSFSHGRERSYNEQFF.

CDR3 in amino acids: CASSIPGQSNPYF. The chain joins TRBV19 to TRBJ2-7; as DNA is missing, the TRBD1 call by TCRdb cannot be tested. Germline CDR1 is LNHDA and CDR2 is SQIVND (reference sequence). This CDR3 is 13 amino acids long.

The CDR3 region is CASSQEGGFINEQFF. The chain employs TRBV3-1 and TRBJ2-1; absent DNA, TCRdb's TRBD1 call cannot be checked. In germline, CDR1 is LGHDT, CDR2 YNNKEL (reference sequence). The CDR3 is 15 residues long.

The chain employs TRBV11-1 and TRBJ2-4; checking the TCRdb D call of TRBD2 is not possible without DNA. Germline-derived CDR1 and CDR2 are SGHAT and FQDESV (reference sequence). The CDR3 has 18 amino acids. The CDR3 spells CASSYWEGQPLAKNIQYF.

This chain links TRBV14 with TRBJ1-2. CDR1 is SGHDN and CDR2 is FVKESK in the germline V gene. The CDR3 covers 13 residues. The chain's CDR3 is CASSQDQLWGYTF.

The chain employs TRBV6-4 and TRBJ2-2; TCRdb names TRBD2, which stays unverified in the absence of DNA. This CDR3 has 15 amino acids. Germline V CDR1 and CDR2: MRHNA, SNTAGT. CDR3 amino acids: CASSEGTSDTGELFF.

The J gene is TRBJ2-7, the V gene TRBV5-4; no DNA is available, so the TRBD2 call from TCRdb remains unchecked. The CDR3 spans 14 residues. Germline CDR1 SGHNT, CDR2 YYREEE (reference sequence). This chain's CDR3 is CASSGSGVLNEQYF. Based on the CDR3 plus reference TRBV5-4 and TRBJ2-7, the full variable domain is ETGVTQSPTHLIKTRGQQVTLRCSSQSGHNTVSWYQQALGQGPQFIFQYYREEENGRGNFPPRFSGLQFPNYSSELNVNALELDDSALYLCASSGSGVLNEQYFGPGTRLTVT.

The chain uses TRBV20-1 and TRBJ2-1; TCRdb gives TRBD1 as the D gene, but with no DNA this cannot be confirmed. From germline, CDR1 is DFQATT and CDR2 SNEGSKA (reference sequence). The CDR3 is 16 amino acids. The CDR3 protein is CSAPKRGTGYNNEQFF.

This chain joins TRBV18 and TRBJ1-5. Germline lookup yields CDR1 KGHSH and CDR2 LQKENI. This CDR3 contains 13 residues. CDR3 in amino acids: CASSPDLNQPQHF.

The chain links TRBV24-1 to TRBJ1-5; TCRdb proposes TRBD1, but this gene call is untestable without DNA. CDR3 length: 16 amino acids. The germline CDR1 and CDR2 sequences are KGHDR and SFDVKD. CDR3 loop: CATSGTDRGLGQPQHF.

The rearrangement joins TRBV5-4 to TRBJ2-2; TCRdb selects TRBD1, and the lack of DNA leaves this call unchecked. Germline CDR1 reads SGHNT; CDR2 reads YYREEE (reference sequence). The CDR3 runs 17 residues. The CDR3 here is CASSPTPGPANTGELFF.

This chain connects TRBV6-5 to TRBJ1-6. The CDR3 is made up of 15 amino acids. The germline CDR1 and CDR2 sequences are MNHEY and SVGAGI. The CDR3 region is CASSYKGRRDSPLHF.

The CDR3 sequence: CASSPLRGVGELFF. The chain has TRBV19 and TRBJ2-2; the TCRdb call, TRBD1, lacks DNA for checking. Per the germline V gene, CDR1 is LNHDA and CDR2 is SQIVND (reference sequence). CDR3 length: 14 residues.

The genes are TRBV7-6 and TRBJ2-3; TCRdb lists TRBD1, though no DNA is available to test this call. This CDR3 has 14 amino acids. Germline V CDR1 and CDR2: SGHVS, FNYEAQ. The CDR3 sequence: CASSPWAGTDTQYF.

The chain is built from TRBV20-1 and TRBJ2-3. The CDR3 consists of 15 residues. Germline-derived CDR1 and CDR2 are DFQATT and SNEGSKA (reference sequence). The CDR3 loop reads CSARSTATSTDTQYF.

This sequence joins TRBV5-1 and TRBJ1-3. The CDR3 sequence is 14 residues long. From germline, CDR1 is SGHRS and CDR2 YFSETQ. The CDR3 spells CASSLESSGNTIYF.

The V gene is TRBV7-9, the J gene TRBJ2-5; the TCRdb call, TRBD2, lacks DNA for checking. This CDR3 is built from 14 residues. Germline CDR1 and CDR2: SEHNR and FQNEAQ (reference sequence). CDR3: CASRRAGWEETQYF.

The genes are TRBV28 and TRBJ1-6. CDR3 length: 14 amino acids. Looked up from germline, CDR1 is MDHEN and CDR2 is SYDVKM. CDR3 region: CASSEGLGNSPLHF.

This chain links TRBV5-1 with TRBJ2-1; TCRdb indicates TRBD1, and absent DNA this call remains unverified. The germline gives CDR1 SGHRS, CDR2 YFSETQ. The CDR3 covers 15 residues. CDR3: CASSLEPGAYNEQFF.

The chain has TRBV4-1 and TRBJ2-1. CDR1 is MGHRA, CDR2 YSYEKL, per germline. The CDR3 loop spans 13 amino acids. The CDR3 spells CASSQIVYDEQFF.